This entry concerns a single T cell receptor beta chain. The target antigen is unknown. The study ran its PCR with 60 Vbeta and 13 Jbeta primers. The assay was immunoSEQ multiplex PCR, and TCRdb's table has in-frame clones only and misses some. This table has 200,000 to 300,000 clones, approximately 85% appearing once. The data stem from a study of cytomegalovirus exposure and HLA in healthy donors. Overall study: About 200 million T cells yielded more than 95 million unique TCR beta sequences, as an earlier analysis found.

Study-level points and caveats: Later, TCR association rates were found to vary by HLA locus, highest for DRB1 and lowest for HLA-C. TCR beta chain V- and J-gene trimming was linked, in a later analysis, to a missense variant in DCLRE1C. Fewer N-insertions (relative to the approximately 700-donor mean) were reportedly seen in an Asian-associated ancestry cluster in a later analysis.

The sequence was obtained from a woman aged 40 to 50 in good health and CMV-seropositive. Sequencing was done on a sample of PBMCs.

The CDR3 DNA sequence: TGTGCCAGCAGACCCGGACTAGCGGGAGTAGATACGCAGTATTTT. Its translation is CASRPGLAGVDTQYF. The genes are TRBV6-5 and TRBJ2-3; 13 nucleotides match TRBD2. The CDR3 is 15 amino acids. V shed 6 bases and J 5 bases; nucleotides not matched to a gene: 5. Germline V gene sequence: CDR1 MNHEY, CDR2 SVGAGI.